This paragraph reports one T cell receptor beta chain. This record comes from a study of blood T cell repertoires in COVID-19. Looking at the study overall: Whether acute or convalescent, the COVID-19 samples came from the United States, Italy and Spain. PBMCs, B-cell-depleted T cells, or T cells were the source of the cDNA or gDNA that made up the material.

Original processing methods: Amplified reference gene primers provided the basis for estimating nucleated cell counts. Data came from immunoSEQ multiplex PCR; TCRdb stores just in-frame clones and leaves some out. V and J calls and clone size come straight from that table; D and trimming were deduced from the DNA. The sample has just over 250,000 clones; around 89% are singletons. The CDR3 loop spans 14 amino acids. V was pared by 4 bases and J by 2 bases, with 5 bases of the junction left unmatched. The germline V gene has CDR1 SGHTA and CDR2 FQGNSA. The receptor comes from a man in his fifties or sixties who had recovered from COVID-19. Sequencing was carried out using peripheral blood. V usage is TRBV7-2 and J usage is TRBJ2-7; 7 nucleotides match TRBD1. CDR3 residues: CASSYRDSTYEQYF. The CDR3 DNA sequence: TGTGCCAGCAGCTACCGGGACAGCACCTACGAGCAGTACTTC.